The next 8 T cell receptor beta chains were all read from a single sample in a study of blood T cells in healthy people across ages. It was with a sample-barcoded 5' primer and a J-beta primer mix that a second PCR of about 6 to 11 cycles was run. A single record per CDR3 protein comes from TCRdb applying MiXCR to the 5' RACE reads. This table holds around 750,000 distinct CDR3 sequences, approximately 53% found once. Sequenced sample: blood. These receptor sequences come from a man older than 75 in good health.

The chain uses TRBV2 and TRBJ1-2, with D unclear. This CDR3 spans 12 amino acids. Germline V gene data show CDR1 as SNHLY and CDR2 as FYNNEI. The germline V and J ends were trimmed by 4 bases and 2 bases, with 5 bases remaining between them. CDR3 in amino acids: CASSVENYGYTF. CDR3 coding DNA: TGTGCCAGCAGTGTGGAGAACTATGGCTACACCTTC.

The chain combines TRBV9 with TRBJ2-1; D uncertain. TRBJ2-7 explains the end of the DNA better; the J call may be wrong. This CDR3 has 15 amino acids. The germline gives CDR1 SGDLS, CDR2 YYNGEE. The CDR3 nucleotides are TGTGCCAGCAGCGTAGCTTGGACCTCCTACAATGAGCAGTACTTC. Translating gives CASSVAWTSYNEQYF.

This chain connects TRBV7-2 to TRBJ2-7; TRBD1 matches 9 bases. The J call may be incorrect, as the DNA end agrees better with TRBJ2-5. This CDR3 has 16 amino acids. The V gene's germline CDR1 is SGHTA and CDR2 FQGNSA. Here the CDR3 reads CASSSVPGQGVETQYF. The CDR3 coding sequence is TGTGCCAGCAGCTCAGTCCCGGGACAGGGCGTGGAGACCCAGTACTTC.

The chain recombines TRBV3-1 with TRBJ2-1; D remains ambiguous. Between the trimmed V and J ends, which lost 6 bases and 6 bases, there was a span of 9 bases. The CDR3 contains 12 residues. Germline values: CDR1 LGHDT, CDR2 YNNKEL (reference sequence). The CDR3 DNA follows: TGTGCCAGCAGTCGTATCCTCAATGAGCAGTTCTTC. Protein: CASSRILNEQFF.

The chain joins TRBV20-1 to TRBJ2-7; TRBD1 agrees at 7 bases. With the DNA end fitting TRBJ2-5 better, the J assignment may be wrong. In germline, CDR1 is DFQATT, CDR2 SNEGSKA (reference sequence). This CDR3 is built from 13 residues. The CDR3 region is CSAQDRVQETQYF. Here the CDR3 DNA reads TGCAGTGCCCAAGACAGGGTCCAAGAGACCCAGTACTTC.

CDR3 residues: CASSLFGPDTQYF. CDR3 nucleotides: TGTGCCAGCAGTTTATTTGGGCCAGATACGCAGTATTTT. V is TRBV27 and J is TRBJ2-3; D not certain. The CDR3 spans 13 residues. Germline lookup yields CDR1 MNHEY and CDR2 SMNVEV (reference sequence). The V end lost 1 base, the J end lost 4 bases, and 6 bases lay between the germline ends.

The chain has TRBV6-5 and TRBJ1-1; D not certain. Germline V CDR1 and CDR2: MNHEY, SVGAGI. V was pared by 6 bases and J by 6 bases, with 11 bases between. CDR3 length: 12 amino acids. The CDR3 region has the DNA TGTGCCAGCAGCCGAGGGAAATCTGAAGCTTTCTTT. Protein: CASSRGKSEAFF.

The chain carries TRBV5-1 and TRBJ1-4; D is ambiguous. The CDR3 runs 14 residues. CDR1 is SGHRS, CDR2 YFSETQ, per germline. V dropped 1 base and J dropped 8 bases, with 12 bases sitting between them. In DNA form, the CDR3 reads TGCGCCAGCAGCTTGCACGGGGAGGAAGAAAAACTGTTTTTT. Translating it yields CASSLHGEEEKLFF.